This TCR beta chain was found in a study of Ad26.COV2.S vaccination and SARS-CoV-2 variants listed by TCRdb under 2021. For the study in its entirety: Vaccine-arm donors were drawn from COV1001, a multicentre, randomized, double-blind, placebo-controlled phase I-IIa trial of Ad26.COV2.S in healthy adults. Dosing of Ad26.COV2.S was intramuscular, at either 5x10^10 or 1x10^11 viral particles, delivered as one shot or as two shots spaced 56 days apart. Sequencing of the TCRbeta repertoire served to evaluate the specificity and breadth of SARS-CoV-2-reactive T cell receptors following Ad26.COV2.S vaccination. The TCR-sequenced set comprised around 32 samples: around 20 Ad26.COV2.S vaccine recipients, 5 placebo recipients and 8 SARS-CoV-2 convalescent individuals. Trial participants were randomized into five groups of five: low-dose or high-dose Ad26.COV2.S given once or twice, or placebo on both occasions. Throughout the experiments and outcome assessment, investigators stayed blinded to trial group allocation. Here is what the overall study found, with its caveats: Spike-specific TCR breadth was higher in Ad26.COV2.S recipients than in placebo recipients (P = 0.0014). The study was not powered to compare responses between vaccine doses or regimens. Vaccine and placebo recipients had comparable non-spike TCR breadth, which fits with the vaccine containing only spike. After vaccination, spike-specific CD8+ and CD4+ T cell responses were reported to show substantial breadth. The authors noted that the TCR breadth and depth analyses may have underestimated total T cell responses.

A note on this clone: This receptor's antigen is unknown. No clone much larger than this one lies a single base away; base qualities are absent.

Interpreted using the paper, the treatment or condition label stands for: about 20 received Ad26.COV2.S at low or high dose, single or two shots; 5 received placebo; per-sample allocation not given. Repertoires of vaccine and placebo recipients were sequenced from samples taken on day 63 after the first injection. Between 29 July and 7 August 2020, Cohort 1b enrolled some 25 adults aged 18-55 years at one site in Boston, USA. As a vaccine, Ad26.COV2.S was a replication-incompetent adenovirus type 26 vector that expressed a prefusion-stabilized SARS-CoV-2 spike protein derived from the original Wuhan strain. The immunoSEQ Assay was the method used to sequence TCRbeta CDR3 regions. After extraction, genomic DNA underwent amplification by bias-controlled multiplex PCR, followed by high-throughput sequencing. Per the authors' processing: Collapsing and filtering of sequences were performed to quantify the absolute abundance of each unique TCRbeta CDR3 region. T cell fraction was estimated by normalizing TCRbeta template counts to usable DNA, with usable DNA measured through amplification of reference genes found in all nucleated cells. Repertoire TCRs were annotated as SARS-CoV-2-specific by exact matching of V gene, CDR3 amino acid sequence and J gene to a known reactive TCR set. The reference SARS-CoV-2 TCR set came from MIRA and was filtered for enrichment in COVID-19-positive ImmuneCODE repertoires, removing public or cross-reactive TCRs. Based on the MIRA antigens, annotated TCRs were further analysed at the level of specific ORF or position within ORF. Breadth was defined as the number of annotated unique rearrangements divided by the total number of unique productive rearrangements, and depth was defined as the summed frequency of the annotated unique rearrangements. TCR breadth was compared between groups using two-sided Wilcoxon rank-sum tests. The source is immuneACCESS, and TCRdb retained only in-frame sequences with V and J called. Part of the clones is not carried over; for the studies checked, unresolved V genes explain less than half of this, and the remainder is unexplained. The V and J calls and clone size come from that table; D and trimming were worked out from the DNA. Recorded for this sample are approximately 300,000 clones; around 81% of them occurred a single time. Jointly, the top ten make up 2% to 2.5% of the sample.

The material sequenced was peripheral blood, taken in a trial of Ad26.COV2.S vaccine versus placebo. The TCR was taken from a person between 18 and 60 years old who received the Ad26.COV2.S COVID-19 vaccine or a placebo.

Read as DNA, the sequence is TGTGCCAGCAGTGAAGGCCCAGGGACCTACAATGAGCAGTTCTTC. This sequence encodes CASSEGPGTYNEQFF. The rearranged segments are TRBV2 and TRBJ2-1; TRBD1 might be the D gene, on 5 matching bases. From the cysteine through the phenylalanine, the CDR3 covers 15 amino acids. Only the CDR3 part of the read is kept: 45 bases, read in frame from the first base. Reading the germline V gene gives CDR1 SNHLY and CDR2 FYNNEI. Deletion took 1 base off V and 2 bases off J, with a span of 9 bases between the germline ends.